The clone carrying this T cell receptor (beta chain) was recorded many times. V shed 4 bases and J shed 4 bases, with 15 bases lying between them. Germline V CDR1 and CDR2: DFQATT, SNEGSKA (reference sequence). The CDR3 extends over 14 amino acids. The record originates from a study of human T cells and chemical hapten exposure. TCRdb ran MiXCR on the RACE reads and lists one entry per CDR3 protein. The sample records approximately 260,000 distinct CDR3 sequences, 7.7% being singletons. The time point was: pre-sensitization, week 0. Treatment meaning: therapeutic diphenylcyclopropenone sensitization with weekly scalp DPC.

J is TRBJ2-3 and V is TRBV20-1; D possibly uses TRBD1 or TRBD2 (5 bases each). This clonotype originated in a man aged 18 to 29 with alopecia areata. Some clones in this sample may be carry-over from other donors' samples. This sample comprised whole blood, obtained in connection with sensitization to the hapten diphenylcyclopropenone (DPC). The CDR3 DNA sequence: TGCAGTGCTATGGACCCTCGGGGCGCAGATACGCAGTATTTT. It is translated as CSAMDPRGADTQYF.